A selection of T cell receptor beta chains follows, all from one sample in a study of blood T cell repertoires in COVID-19. Clones were read by immunoSEQ multiplex PCR, and TCRdb kept only the in-frame ones, dropping some. This sample yields fewer than 350,000 clones, of which roughly 85% are seen a single time; around 4.2% belongs to the top ten. Sequencing was performed on PBMCs or T cells enriched from blood (not recorded which). These receptor sequences come from a woman in her forties with acute COVID-19. CDR3s leave out the opening cysteine and the closing phenylalanine or tryptophan. The D gene is left open where the match is weak. Rows give clone size only sometimes, using once, few, many, or a class for an expanded clone.

v_gene,j_gene,d_gene,abundance,CDR3aa
TRBV7-2,TRBJ1-3,.,.,ASSSQISATIY
TRBV12-3/TRBV12-4,TRBJ2-1,TRBD1,few,AVGQGTYNEQF
TRBV28,TRBJ2-1,TRBD2,.,ASSTLIGLAGNEQF
TRBV20-1,TRBJ1-1,.,.,RQGHTEAF
TRBV3-1/TRBV3-2,TRBJ1-5,.,.,ASSPANSNQPQH
TRBV10-2,TRBJ2-2,.,.,ASTVMNTGELF
TRBV13,TRBJ1-3,TRBD1,.,ASSRGQGATTGNTIY
TRBV4-3,TRBJ2-3,TRBD2,few,ASSQDAGGMIDTQY
TRBV7-2,TRBJ1-6,.,.,ASSLAHESSYSPLH
TRBV10-1,TRBJ1-5,TRBD1,.,ASRVPRGLRDQPQH
TRBV3-1/TRBV3-2,TRBJ1-4,.,once,ASSLRQPNEKLF
TRBV15,TRBJ1-1,.,once,ATSSEQARVPNFEAF
TRBV14,TRBJ1-2,TRBD1,.,ASSPVFGDRFWDGYT
TRBV13,TRBJ1-6,TRBD1,few,ASSRDRGGNSPLH
TRBV7-2,TRBJ1-3,TRBD1,.,ASSLQGGAVWNTIY
TRBV18,TRBJ2-7,.,.,ASSPFEGSNYEQY
TRBV5-6,TRBJ2-1,TRBD1,.,ASSPRTGKINEQF
TRBV9,TRBJ2-3,TRBD2,.,ASSPGGTSRADTQY
TRBV7-2,TRBJ1-1,.,.,ASSLSQGRAF
TRBV28,TRBJ1-5,.,.,ASSRDRQKGH
TRBV7-6,TRBJ2-2,.,.,ASSSDTGILAGELF
TRBV7-3,TRBJ1-2,TRBD1,.,ASSRRDRGYGYT
TRBV6-5,TRBJ1-4,.,.,ASSLGPPNEKLF
TRBV4-3,TRBJ1-6,TRBD1,few,ASRASGQGRNSPLH
TRBV5-1,TRBJ2-1,.,.,ASSLRGQADNEQF
TRBV7-2,TRBJ2-3,TRBD2,.,ASSLGGLAVTDTQY
TRBV7-2,TRBJ1-1,TRBD1,.,ASSAGTGTEAF
TRBV4-2,TRBJ1-5,.,few,ASSQEMSANQPQH